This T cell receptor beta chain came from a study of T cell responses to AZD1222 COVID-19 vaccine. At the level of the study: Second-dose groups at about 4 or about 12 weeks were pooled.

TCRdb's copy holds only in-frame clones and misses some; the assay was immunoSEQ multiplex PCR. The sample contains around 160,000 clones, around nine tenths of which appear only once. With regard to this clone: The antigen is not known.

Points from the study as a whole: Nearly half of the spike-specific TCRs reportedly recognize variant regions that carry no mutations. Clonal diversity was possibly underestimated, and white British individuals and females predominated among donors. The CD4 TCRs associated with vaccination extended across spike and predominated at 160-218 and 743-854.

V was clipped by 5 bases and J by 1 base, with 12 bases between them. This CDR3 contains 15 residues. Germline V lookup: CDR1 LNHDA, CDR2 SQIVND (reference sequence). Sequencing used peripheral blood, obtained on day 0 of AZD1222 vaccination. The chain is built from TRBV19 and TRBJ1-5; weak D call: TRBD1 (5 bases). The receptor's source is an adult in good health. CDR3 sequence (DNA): TGTGCCAGTAGTCCAGGGTTTAGAAGCAATCAGCCCCAGCATTTT. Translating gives CASSPGFRSNQPQHF.